This T cell receptor (beta chain) was obtained from a study of early stage breast cancer tumors. In the study overall: Of about 17 invasive breast tumors, about a dozen were hormone receptor-positive, HER2-negative.

This clone was recorded a few times. The CDR3 is 12 residues long. V dropped 5 bases and J dropped 0 bases, with 4 bases sitting between them. Per germline, CDR1 MNHEY and CDR2 SVGAGI. TCRdb keeps only in-frame clones here, not all; method: immunoSEQ multiplex PCR. This repertoire shows some 70,000 clones, roughly three quarters found once; its top ten account for under 3.5%. The sequence derives from a person in their sixties or seventies with breast cancer. Sequenced material: blood. The chain recombines TRBV6-5 with TRBJ1-2; D is uncertain. The CDR3 nucleotides are TGTGCCAGCAGTACAGCTAACTATGGCTACACCTTC. Residues: CASSTANYGYTF.